The rows below give T cell receptor beta chains drawn from one sample of a study of yellow fever vaccine responses in identical twins. TCRdb re-analysed the RT-PCR reads in MiXCR, keeping a single row per CDR3 protein. Of roughly 18,000 distinct CDR3 sequences in the sample, less than 75% are singletons; the top ten hold about 8.4%. The source material was T cells from blood (PBMCs), unsorted or a sorted subset (not recorded which), sampled before or after yellow fever vaccination (not recorded which). Receptor source: a young woman who received the yellow fever vaccine. CDR3s leave out the opening cysteine and the closing phenylalanine or tryptophan. D genes are given only for firm matches.

d_call j_call v_call cdr3_aa
NA TRBJ1-6 TRBV18 ASSPPYNSPLH
TRBD2 TRBJ2-5 TRBV4-2 ASSATGSGGAETQY
TRBD2 TRBJ2-3 TRBV4-2 ASSQDLSGGSDTQY
NA TRBJ2-7 TRBV29-1 SVEGVGTPVEQY
NA TRBJ1-5 TRBV7-2 ASSLEFAGAQPQH
NA TRBJ2-5 TRBV25-1 ASSEWMEETQY
NA TRBJ2-3 TRBV27 ASSPSTDTQY
NA TRBJ1-4 TRBV11-3 ASSLVMGEKLF
NA TRBJ2-3 TRBV2 ASSESSTATQY
TRBD1 TRBJ1-3 TRBV7-2 ASSRWTGAIY